The present T cell receptor beta chain was sequenced within a study of T cell changes during pregnancy in multiple sclerosis (dated by TCRdb to about 2019). Turning to the overall study: The study examined how the T cell repertoire changed over the course of pregnancy in women with multiple sclerosis.

At the junction V is shortened by 5 bases and J by 0 bases, with 14 bases in between. CDR1 and CDR2 were assigned from the germline V gene (reference sequence) as SEHNR and FQNEAQ. The CDR3 measures 15 amino acids from cysteine to phenylalanine. The CDR3 DNA has 45 bases and is translated from base 1. Library generation was performed with the immunoSEQ multiplex PCR assay. Drawn from immuneACCESS, this table holds only the in-frame rearrangements with V and J called that TCRdb kept. Clones are partly lost; checked studies trace under half to an unresolved V gene and leave the rest unexplained. The sample includes approximately 110,000 clones, with 80% to 95% observed a single time. The ten biggest clones cover less than 2% of the sample. Remarks on this clone: Its antigen is currently not known. The sample holds no much larger clone one base away, and base qualities are not on file.

Recombination linked TRBV7-9 to TRBJ2-7; a tentative D call is TRBD1 (6 bases match). The sequenced sample was peripheral blood, obtained in the third trimester of pregnancy. This clonotype was obtained from a female donor with multiple sclerosis, enrolled in a pregnancy study. The DNA is as follows: TGTGCCAGCAGCGGTCAGGGGTCACTCTCCTACGAGCAGTACTTC. Its protein is CASSGQGSLSYEQYF.